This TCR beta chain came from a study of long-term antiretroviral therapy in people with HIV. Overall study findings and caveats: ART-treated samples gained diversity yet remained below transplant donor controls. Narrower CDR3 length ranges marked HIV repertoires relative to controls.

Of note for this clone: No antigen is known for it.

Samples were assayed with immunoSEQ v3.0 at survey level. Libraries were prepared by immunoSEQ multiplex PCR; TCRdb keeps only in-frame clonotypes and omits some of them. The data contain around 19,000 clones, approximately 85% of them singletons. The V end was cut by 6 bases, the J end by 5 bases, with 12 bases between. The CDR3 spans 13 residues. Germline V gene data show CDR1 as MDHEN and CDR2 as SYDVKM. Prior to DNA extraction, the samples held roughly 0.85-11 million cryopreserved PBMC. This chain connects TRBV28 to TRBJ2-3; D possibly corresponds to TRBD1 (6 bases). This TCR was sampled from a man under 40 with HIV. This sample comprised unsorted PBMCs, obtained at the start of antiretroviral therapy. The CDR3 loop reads CASSSPDRDTQYF. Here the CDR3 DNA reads TGTGCCAGCAGCTCTCCGGACAGAGATACGCAGTATTTT.